Below are 4 T cell receptor beta chains sequenced from a single sample in a study of blood T cell repertoires in COVID-19. The data were produced by immunoSEQ multiplex PCR, yet TCRdb's version contains in-frame clones alone and is incomplete. This table holds some 150,000 clones, roughly 84% found once. The sequenced material came from PBMCs or T cells enriched from blood (not recorded which). The receptor source for this set is a woman aged 45 to 65 who had been exposed to COVID-19.

The gene calls are TRBV14 and TRBJ1-1, with D maybe TRBD1 (5 bases). The germline gives CDR1 SGHDN, CDR2 FVKESK. CDR3 length equals 16 residues. The V end was cut by 0 bases, the J end by 6 bases, with 17 bases between. CDR3 protein: CASSQEGRGRIPEAFF. CDR3 nucleotide sequence: TGTGCCAGCAGCCAAGAAGGAAGGGGTAGGATCCCTGAAGCTTTCTTT.

The chain joins TRBV7-9 to TRBJ1-5; D unresolved. The germline gives CDR1 SEHNR, CDR2 FQNEAQ (reference sequence). This CDR3 region has 12 residues. Trimming took 5 bases from V and 5 from J, leaving 7 bases between them. CDR3 DNA sequence: TGTGCCAGCAGCCTCCCGGATCAGCCCCAGCATTTT. It is translated as CASSLPDQPQHF.

The rearrangement uses TRBV14 and TRBJ2-7, with a possible D match to TRBD2 (6 bases). The CDR3 spans 16 residues. Germline CDR1 SGHDN, CDR2 FVKESK. V gave up 1 base and J gave up 3 bases, with 16 bases separating them. CDR3 residues: CASSQAGRDYDYEQYF. The DNA for the CDR3 is TGTGCCAGCAGCCAAGCTGGGCGGGATTATGACTACGAGCAGTACTTC.

This chain connects TRBV7-2 to TRBJ1-2; perhaps TRBD1 as D (5 bases). Trimming removed 5 bases at V and 6 bases at J, with 13 bases between. CDR3 size: 13 residues. The germline CDR1 and CDR2 sequences are SGHTA and FQGNSA. CDR3 amino acids: CASSPGGTDGYTF. Written as DNA, the CDR3 is TGTGCCAGCAGCCCCGGAGGGACTGATGGCTACACCTTC.